This T cell receptor beta chain derives from a study of radiation and T cells in renal cell carcinoma. Background on the study: Nephrectomy followed 15 Gy stereotactic body radiation by 4 weeks. Findings and caveats of the study: Pretreatment tumor biopsies were lacking, so baseline clonotypes are unknown.

Losses at the gene ends were 1 base for V and 8 bases for J; bases not matched to a gene: 10. CDR1 is SGDLS, CDR2 YYNGEE, per germline. The CDR3 extends over 16 amino acids. This sample's time point: baseline pretreatment blood. Specified treatment: 15 Gy SBRT to primary tumor, nephrectomy 4 weeks later. As regards this clone: Its antigen is as yet unknown.

Libraries were prepared by immunoSEQ multiplex PCR; TCRdb keeps only in-frame clonotypes and omits some of them. Of 140,000 or so clones in the sample, around nine tenths were seen once. Sequences were derived from blood, sampled from a patient whose treatment included radiotherapy and nephrectomy. The source is a woman aged 50 to 60 with renal cell carcinoma. The chain combines TRBV9 with TRBJ2-1; 9 bases are a match to TRBD2. The CDR3 loop reads CASSVSSLAGPHEQFF. Here the CDR3 DNA reads TGTGCCAGCAGCGTATCAAGTCTAGCGGGGCCCCATGAGCAGTTCTTC. Drawing the rest from reference TRBV9 and TRBJ2-1, the complete variable domain is DSGVTQTPKHLITATGQRVTLRCSPRSGDLSVYWYQQSLDQGLQFLIQYYNGEERAKGNILERFSAQQFPDLHSELNLSSLELGDSALYFCASSVSSLAGPHEQFFGPGTRLTVL.